This record concerns one T cell receptor beta chain sequence. Authors' analysis steps: Researchers report that nucleated cell counts were estimated from reference gene primer amplification. Only in-frame clones appear in the TCRdb table, and some are missing; sequencing was by immunoSEQ multiplex PCR. Clonal size and the V and J genes are those of that table, whereas D and trimming came from the DNA. The sample has 100,000 to 150,000 clones, roughly 90% seen once. V lost 4 bases and J 5 bases, leaving 14 bases between the germline ends. The CDR3 spans 15 residues. Germline CDR1 is SGHTA and CDR2 is FQGNSA. The source of the sample is a study of blood T cell repertoires in COVID-19.

The sequence derives from a man aged 70-80 years with active COVID-19. The sequenced sample consisted of peripheral blood. The chain couples TRBV7-2 to TRBJ1-4; tentatively, D is TRBD1 (5 bases). CDR3 in DNA: TGTGCCAGCAGCTCCCGACAGACACGAAATGAAAAACTGTTTTTT. Amino acid sequence: CASSSRQTRNEKLFF.